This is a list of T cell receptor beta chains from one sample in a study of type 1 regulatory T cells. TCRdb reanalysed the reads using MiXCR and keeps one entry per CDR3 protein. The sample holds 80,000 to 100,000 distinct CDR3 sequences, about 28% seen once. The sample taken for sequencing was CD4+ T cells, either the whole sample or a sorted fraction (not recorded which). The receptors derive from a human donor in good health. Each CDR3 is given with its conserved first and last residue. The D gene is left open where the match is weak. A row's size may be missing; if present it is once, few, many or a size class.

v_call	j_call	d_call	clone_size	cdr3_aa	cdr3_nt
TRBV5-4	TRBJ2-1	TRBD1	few	CASSDSGGAWSYNEQFF	TGTGCCAGCAGCGATTCAGGGGGCGCATGGTCCTACAATGAGCAGTTCTTC
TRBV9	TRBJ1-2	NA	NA	CASSVGGEANYGYTF	TGTGCCAGCAGCGTAGGAGGAGAAGCTAACTATGGCTACACCTTC
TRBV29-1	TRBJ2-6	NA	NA	CSVAAGANVLTF	TGCAGCGTTGCGGCTGGGGCCAACGTCCTGACTTTC
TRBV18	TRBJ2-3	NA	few	CASSPRRDTTSTDTQYF	TGTGCCAGCTCACCTCGCCGGGACACGACTAGCACAGATACGCAGTATTTT
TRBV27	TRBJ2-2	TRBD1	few	CASSLTGWGTGELFF	TGTGCCAGCAGTTTGACAGGGTGGGGCACCGGGGAGCTGTTTTTT
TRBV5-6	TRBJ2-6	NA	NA	CASSQDIASGANVLTF	TGTGCCAGCAGCCAAGACATAGCCTCTGGGGCCAACGTCCTGACTTTC
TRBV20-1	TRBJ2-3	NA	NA	CSASTPYRADTQYF	TGCAGTGCTAGCACCCCGTACCGAGCAGATACGCAGTATTTT
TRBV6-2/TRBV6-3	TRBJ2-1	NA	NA	CASSYHADSYNEQFF	TGTGCCAGCAGTTACCATGCGGACTCCTACAATGAGCAGTTCTTC
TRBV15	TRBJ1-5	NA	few	CATSRERSNQPQHF	TGTGCCACCAGCAGAGAAAGAAGCAATCAGCCCCAGCATTTT
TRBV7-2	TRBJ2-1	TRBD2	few	CASSLGGTMGHNEQFF	TGTGCCAGCAGCTTAGGCGGGACTATGGGACACAATGAGCAGTTCTTC
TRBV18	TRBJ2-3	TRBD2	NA	CASSPPRTSGMTGDTQYF	TGTGCCAGCTCACCGCCGCGGACTAGCGGGATGACGGGGGATACGCAGTATTTT